This section outlines one TCR beta chain sequence together with its context. Its antigen remains unknown. Random hexamers were used to reverse transcribe roughly 0.5 to 1 ug of RNA. The authors amplified TCR beta CDR3 across 54 Vbeta and 13 Jbeta using immunoSEQ multiplex PCR. TCRdb ran MiXCR on the immunoSEQ multiplex PCR reads and lists one entry per CDR3 protein. The table lists 77,000 or so distinct CDR3 sequences, approximately 94% of them singletons. This entry comes from a study of CD8 T cells in Susac syndrome. Study results and limitations: Clonal expansion was not seen in any Susac syndrome CD4+ T cell repertoire.

Trimming cost V 4 bases and J 0 bases, with 14 bases left between them. The CDR3 consists of 15 residues. CDR1 and CDR2 from the germline V gene are SGHRS and YFSETQ. The specimen sequenced was CD4+ T cells from PBMCs. J is TRBJ2-7 and V is TRBV5-1, with a weak D call TRBD2 (5 bases). The TCR comes from a human donor with Susac syndrome. DNA of the CDR3: TGCGCCAGCAGCCTAAGAGCGGAAAGCTCCTACGAGCAGTACTTC. Residues: CASSLRAESSYEQYF. The full variable domain, its missing parts supplied by reference TRBV5-1 and TRBJ2-7, is KAGVTQTPRYLIKTRGQQVTLSCSPISGHRSVSWYQQTPGQGLQFLFEYFSETQRNKGNFPGRFSGRQFSNSRSEMNVSTLELGDSALYLCASSLRAESSYEQYFGPGTRLTVT.